Detailed here is one T cell receptor beta chain. Its antigen is as yet unknown. These data are taken from a study of T cell responses to AZD1222 COVID-19 vaccine. The study, taken as a whole, reports: It should be noted that donors were predominantly white British and more often female, and clonal diversity was possibly underestimated. The breadth and depth of Spike-specific TCRs increased once two AZD1222 doses had been given.

Germline V gene sequence: CDR1 ENHRY, CDR2 SYGVKD. The length of the CDR3 is 13 residues. V was pared by 5 bases and J by 6 bases, with 14 bases between. Only in-frame clones appear in the TCRdb table, and some are missing; sequencing was by immunoSEQ multiplex PCR. In the table there are some 89,000 clones, around nine tenths of which are singletons. The TCR originated in an adult in good health. Sequenced material: peripheral blood, taken on day 0 of MenACWY control vaccination. The chain employs TRBV10-3 and TRBJ2-7, with a weak D call TRBD1 (6 bases). Here the CDR3 DNA reads TGTGCCATCAGTAACCAACAGGGCTTCGAGCAGTACTTC. Amino acids: CAISNQQGFEQYF.